These 30 T cell receptor beta chains were all obtained from the same sample, sequenced in a study of regulatory T cells in long-lasting Graves disease. Construction of the TCR beta libraries employed iRepertoire HTBI primers in conjunction with Arm-PCR of CDR3 regions. TCRdb recomputed calls from the multiplex PCR reads with MiXCR, one row per CDR3 protein. The data show 450,000 to 600,000 distinct CDR3 sequences, under 20% seen once. The time point is: newly diagnosed GD, antithyroid drugs for less than 3 months. Construction of the TCR library relied on RNA isolated from PBMCs. These sequences were also reported in another study, on T cells in Graves' hyperthyroidism and ophthalmopathy.

The source material was peripheral blood mononuclear cells (PBMCs), sampled at new diagnosis, from a patient treated with antithyroid drugs. The receptors derive from a man aged 35 to 55 with Graves disease.

This clonotype was picked up a small number of times. V and J are TRBV12-3 or TRBV12-4 and TRBJ2-1, with TRBD1 identical over 8 bases. CDR3 length equals 14 residues. V trimming: 5 bases; J trimming: 2 bases; junction bases outside the gene matches: 2. The CDR3 here is CASSQTGAYNEQFF. The CDR3 region has the DNA TGTGCCAGCAGTCAGACAGGGGCCTACAATGAGCAGTTCTTC.

The CDR3 loop is CASSLHGLGSYNSPLHF. The CDR3 nucleotides are TGTGCCAGCAGCTTGCATGGGCTGGGCTCCTATAATTCACCCCTCCACTTT. The gene calls are TRBV5-4 and TRBJ1-6; D call uncertain. In germline, CDR1 is SGHNT, CDR2 YYREEE (reference sequence). The CDR3 runs 17 residues. V dropped 1 base and J dropped 0 bases, with 11 bases sitting between them.

The sample holds many counts of this clonotype. This chain joins TRBV7-8 and TRBJ2-1; D is unresolved. Trimming took 1 base from V and 10 from J, leaving 2 bases between them. This CDR3 is 10 amino acids long. Germline CDR1 and CDR2: SGHVS and FQNEAQ. DNA of the CDR3: TGTGCCAGCAGCTTAGACGAGCAGTTCTTC. Amino acid sequence: CASSLDEQFF.

This clonotype appeared many times. This CDR3 reads CSASAASRQEQFF. The CDR3 DNA reads as TGCAGTGCTAGTGCGGCCAGCCGACAGGAGCAGTTCTTC. J is TRBJ2-1 and V is TRBV20-1, with D possibly matching TRBD1 (5 bases). Germline V CDR1 and CDR2: DFQATT, SNEGSKA (reference sequence). The CDR3 length is 13 residues. The V and J ends lost 3 bases and 10 bases respectively, with 16 bases between them.

V gene TRBV14 combines with J gene TRBJ2-1; TRBD1 is a possible D gene (5 bases). The germline V gene has CDR1 SGHDN and CDR2 FVKESK. The V and J ends lost 1 base and 4 bases respectively, with 11 bases between them. There are 15 residues in the CDR3. The CDR3 reads CASSQGNRRYNEQFF. The CDR3 DNA follows: TGTGCCAGCAGCCAAGGAAACAGGCGGTACAATGAGCAGTTCTTC.

This clonotype was observed a few times. The rearrangement joins TRBV4-1 to TRBJ2-1; 7 bases match TRBD2. This CDR3 has 15 amino acids. J lost 10 bases, V lost 1 base, and 10 bases had no gene match. The germline V gene has CDR1 MGHRA and CDR2 YSYEKL. As DNA, the CDR3 is TGCGCCAGCAGCCAAGGAGACCGGGACTATGGCGAGCAGTTCTTC. Protein product: CASSQGDRDYGEQFF.

V usage is TRBV5-1 and J usage is TRBJ2-5; D tentatively fits TRBD1 or TRBD2 (5 bases each). Germline CDR1 reads SGHRS; CDR2 reads YFSETQ. V was clipped by 5 bases and J by 4 bases, with 15 bases between them. The CDR3 spans 14 residues. CDR3: CASRPHGAGETQYF. CDR3 nucleotides: TGCGCCAGCAGGCCGCACGGGGCGGGAGAGACCCAGTACTTC.

Many counts were recorded for this clonotype. V gene TRBV15 combines with J gene TRBJ1-5; D call uncertain. Trimming stripped 2 bases from V and 0 bases from J, with 17 bases between. Germline V gene sequence: CDR1 LNHNV, CDR2 YYDKDF (reference sequence). This CDR3 spans 18 amino acids. This chain's CDR3 is CATSRPIEAHYSNQPQHF. CDR3 DNA sequence: TGTGCCACCAGCAGACCTATTGAGGCGCACTATAGCAATCAGCCCCAGCATTTT.

Worth noting for this clonotype: A much more abundant neighbour one base away suggests this may be a read error. The chain links TRBV5-8 to TRBJ2-7, with D maybe TRBD1 (6 bases). CDR3 length: 14 residues. The germline CDR1 and CDR2 sequences are SGHTS and YDEGEE. Here the CDR3 reads CASSLVGQRNEQYF. CDR3 nucleotides: TGCGCCAGCAGCTTGGTCGGACAGCGGAACGAGCAGTACTTC.

This clonotype was recorded at least ten times. The gene calls are TRBV20-1 and TRBJ2-7, with unresolved D. This CDR3 has 15 amino acids. Per germline, CDR1 DFQATT and CDR2 SNEGSKA (reference sequence). V was clipped by 0 bases and J by 0 bases, with 12 bases between them. Here the CDR3 DNA reads TGCAGTGCTAGAGATCCAATTCCATCCTCCTACGAGCAGTACTTC. This sequence encodes CSARDPIPSSYEQYF.

Note on this clonotype: A much larger clone differs by one base, so this may be a read error. The CDR3 nucleotides read TGTGCCAGCCTCGACCCGGGACGATACTACGAGCAGTACTTC. Protein product: CASLDPGRYYEQYF. The rearrangement uses TRBV28 and TRBJ2-7; D tentatively reads TRBD1 or TRBD2 (5 bases each). Germline V gives CDR1 MDHEN, CDR2 SYDVKM. Trimming removed 8 bases from V and 3 bases from J, with 17 bases in between. This CDR3 contains 14 residues.

The gene calls are TRBV27 and TRBJ1-2, with D tentatively TRBD1 (5 bases). Germline V gives CDR1 MNHEY, CDR2 SMNVEV (reference sequence). The CDR3 covers 14 residues. V gave up 7 bases and J gave up 1 base, with 13 bases separating them. This chain's CDR3 is CASTPRGGNYGYTF. The CDR3 DNA is TGTGCCAGCACCCCTCGCGGGGGTAACTATGGCTACACCTTC.

This clonotype was recorded at least ten times. The chain couples TRBV30 to TRBJ1-1, with 10 bases lining up with TRBD1. Trimming at V came to 8 bases and at J to 7 bases, leaving 7 bases not matched to a gene. Germline CDR1 and CDR2: GTSNPN and SVGIG (reference sequence). This CDR3 is built from 12 residues. The CDR3, as DNA: TGTGCCCGACGGACAGGGGGGAGTGAAGCTTTCTTT. It translates to CARRTGGSEAFF.

The chain uses TRBV9 and TRBJ1-1, with D possibly TRBD1 on 5 matching bases. V lost 4 bases and J 1 base, leaving 14 bases between the germline ends. Germline CDR1 and CDR2: SGDLS and YYNGEE. The CDR3 is made up of 15 amino acids. The CDR3 DNA sequence: TGTGCCAGCAGCAAGTGGGGGTCGGAGAACACTGAAGCTTTCTTT. Amino acid sequence: CASSKWGSENTEAFF.

Ten or more counts support this clonotype. The V and J genes are TRBV24-1 and TRBJ2-1; 15 nucleotides line up with TRBD2. The CDR3 runs 17 residues. J lost 9 bases, V lost 3 bases, and 8 bases had no gene match. Germline V gives CDR1 KGHDR, CDR2 SFDVKD. DNA for the CDR3: TGTGCCACCAGTGATATGAAACCGGGACTAGCGGGAGGTGAGCAGTTCTTC. Protein product: CATSDMKPGLAGGEQFF.

This clonotype has at least ten counts. This chain uses TRBV28 with TRBJ2-1; D is perhaps TRBD2 (6 bases). The CDR3 spans 21 residues. CDR1 and CDR2 (germline): MDHEN, SYDVKM. Trimming cost V 3 bases and J 8 bases, with 35 bases left between them. CDR3 residues: CASSFPGVEASALPGGDEQFF. In DNA form, the CDR3 reads TGTGCCAGCAGTTTCCCCGGGGTGGAGGCTAGCGCCCTTCCCGGGGGAGATGAGCAGTTCTTC.

This clonotype has a single count. V usage is TRBV7-9 and J usage is TRBJ1-2; 12 positions match TRBD1. Germline V gene lookup returns CDR1 SEHNR and CDR2 FQNEAQ (reference sequence). With 5 bases clipped from V and 8 bases from J, the junction kept 12 bases outside the gene matches. This CDR3 region has 16 residues. The CDR3 bases are TGTGCCAGCAGCATAGGGACAGGGGGCGATTCGTTCGGCTACACCTTC. The encoded protein is CASSIGTGGDSFGYTF.

This sequence joins TRBV6-1 and TRBJ2-1; D tentatively reads TRBD1 or TRBD2 (5 bases each). This CDR3 region has 15 residues. With 7 bases removed from V and 6 bases from J, the gap between germline ends came to 19 bases. The germline V gene encodes CDR1 MNHNS and CDR2 SASEGT. The CDR3 DNA reads as TGTGCCAGCACCCGGGGCGCCTACCCCTCCAATGAGCAGTTCTTC. This codes for CASTRGAYPSNEQFF.

In this sample, this clonotype turned up many times. The V gene is TRBV5-1, the J gene TRBJ2-2; D might be TRBD2 (5 bases). CDR1 is SGHRS and CDR2 is YFSETQ in the germline V gene. V lost 1 base and J lost 0, with 10 bases in between. This CDR3 is 16 amino acids long. The CDR3 bases are TGCGCCAGCAGCTTGAAGGCGGGTTCGAACACCGGGGAGCTGTTTTTT. Translating gives CASSLKAGSNTGELFF.

The chain recombines TRBV5-1 with TRBJ2-4, with D unresolved. The V gene lost 1 base and the J gene lost 8 bases, with 16 bases spanning the gap. In germline, CDR1 is SGHRS, CDR2 YFSETQ. This CDR3 region has 15 residues. CDR3 protein: CASSLSSADPDIQYF. The CDR3 bases are TGCGCCAGCAGCTTGTCCAGCGCGGATCCCGACATTCAGTACTTC.

This clonotype was recorded at least ten times. The CDR3 sequence is CASSLDSLYGYTF. The CDR3 coding sequence is TGCGCCAGCAGCTTGGACAGCCTCTATGGCTACACCTTC. This chain uses TRBV5-1 with TRBJ1-2; D not certain. This CDR3 comprises 13 residues. From germline, CDR1 is SGHRS and CDR2 YFSETQ. V was pared by 0 bases and J by 4 bases, with 7 bases between.

Details on this clonotype: The junction and the germline gene differ at one end; a read error may be behind it. The chain is built from TRBV5-1 and TRBJ2-1; 10 bases are shared with TRBD2. The CDR3 length is 15 residues. Germline CDR1 is SGHRS and CDR2 is YFSETQ. This CDR3 is CASSPTSGTYNGQFF. DNA of the CDR3: TGCGCCAGCAGCCCCACTAGCGGGACCTACAATGGGCAGTTCTTC.

This clonotype was seen once. V gene TRBV20-1 combines with J gene TRBJ2-1, with TRBD2 matching 11 bases. The CDR3 has 15 amino acids. The V segment lost 4 bases and the J segment 4 bases; nucleotides outside the gene matches: 6. CDR1 is DFQATT and CDR2 is SNEGSKA in the germline V gene (reference sequence). Here the CDR3 reads CSATVLAGGYNEQFF. The CDR3 DNA is TGCAGTGCTACCGTCCTAGCGGGAGGTTACAATGAGCAGTTCTTC.

V and J are TRBV10-2 and TRBJ2-3, with 9 nucleotides matching TRBD2. Trimming at V came to 7 bases and at J to 5 bases, leaving 13 bases not matched to a gene. The CDR3 loop spans 16 amino acids. CDR1 WSHSY and CDR2 SAAADI come from the germline V gene. CDR3 region: CASIRGVAGVKDTQYF. The CDR3, as DNA: TGCGCCAGCATTCGGGGGGTAGCGGGAGTGAAAGATACGCAGTATTTT.

V and J are TRBV27 and TRBJ2-1; D is tentatively TRBD1 or TRBD2 (6 bases each). Germline V gene lookup returns CDR1 MNHEY and CDR2 SMNVEV (reference sequence). The CDR3 covers 17 residues. The ends were cut back, 0 bases at V and 0 bases at J, with 12 bases in the middle. The CDR3 loop reads CASSLSIGGISYNEQFF. The CDR3 region has the DNA TGTGCCAGCAGTTTATCGATAGGGGGGATCTCCTACAATGAGCAGTTCTTC.

The J gene is TRBJ1-2, the V gene TRBV6-1; D ambiguous. Germline lookup yields CDR1 MNHNS and CDR2 SASEGT. V was trimmed by 2 bases and J by 8 bases, leaving 6 bases between them. The CDR3 loop spans 11 amino acids. The CDR3 coding sequence is TGTGCCAGCAGTGAAATTGGCGGCTACACCTTC. Amino acids: CASSEIGGYTF.

This clonotype was seen at least ten times. This chain links TRBV2 with TRBJ2-3; D not resolved. Germline V lookup: CDR1 SNHLY, CDR2 FYNNEI. The CDR3 is 15 amino acids. V shed 3 bases and J shed 2 bases, with 12 bases lying between them. Written as DNA, the CDR3 is TGTGCCAGCAGTGATACGGCGGCATACACAGATACGCAGTATTTT. Protein sequence: CASSDTAAYTDTQYF. Based on the CDR3 plus reference TRBV2 and TRBJ2-3, the full variable domain is EPEVTQTPSHQVTQMGQEVILRCVPISNHLYFYWYRQILGQKVEFLVSFYNNEISEKSEIFDDQFSVERPDGSNFTLKIRSTKLEDSAMYFCASSDTAAYTDTQYFGPGTRLTVL.

The genes are TRBV7-9 and TRBJ2-1; D gene ambiguous. The germline V and J ends were trimmed by 5 bases and 9 bases, with 11 bases remaining between them. Looked up from germline, CDR1 is SEHNR and CDR2 is FQNEAQ (reference sequence). CDR3 length equals 12 residues. DNA for the CDR3: TGTGCCAGCAGCCCCCTACGCCCTGAGCAGTTCTTC. Amino acid sequence: CASSPLRPEQFF. Drawing the rest from reference TRBV7-9 and TRBJ2-1, the complete variable domain is DTGVSQNPRHKITKRGQNVTFRCDPISEHNRLYWYRQTLGQGPEFLTYFQNEAQLEKSRLLSDRFSAERPKGSFSTLEIQRTEQGDSAMYLCASSPLRPEQFFGPGTRLTVL.

V usage is TRBV6-9 and J usage is TRBJ1-2, with TRBD1 matching over 9 bases. Germline values: CDR1 MNHGY, CDR2 SVAAGI. The J segment lost 7 bases and the V segment lost 3 bases, leaving 6 bases of the junction unmatched. There are 14 residues in the CDR3. The CDR3 DNA is TGTGCCAGCAGTTACGGGGGACAGGGCGGTGGCTACACCTTC. It encodes CASSYGGQGGGYTF.

This clonotype was recorded a few times. V gene TRBV6-2 or TRBV6-3 combines with J gene TRBJ1-2, with D possibly being TRBD1 (6 bases). Trimming left V 6 bases short and J 2 bases short, with 19 bases between. The CDR3 totals 16 residues. CDR1 and CDR2 from the germline V gene are MNHEY and SVGEGT. The CDR3 nucleotides read TGTGCCAGCAGCTACGAGGCCGGACAGCGGAACTATGGCTACACCTTC. Translated, it gives CASSYEAGQRNYGYTF.